This TCR beta chain is drawn from a study of graft-versus-host responses after intestinal transplantation. CDR3 length: 15 amino acids. Germline V CDR1 and CDR2: SGHRS, YFSETQ. With 2 bases clipped from V and 10 bases from J, the junction kept 12 bases outside the gene matches. The protocol was immunoSEQ multiplex PCR, while the TCRdb copy is restricted to in-frame clones and leaves out a portion. The sample records 9,500 to 15,000 clones, around four fifths being singletons. The sample here was PBMCs, taken roughly 130 days after transplant. The gene calls are TRBV5-1 and TRBJ2-3, with 8 nucleotides matching TRBD2. This TCR derives from a human patient who received an intestinal transplant, so some T cells may come from the graft donor. CDR3 sequence (DNA): TGCGCCAGCAGCTTTGACGGAGTGGGGACTAGGGCGCAGTATTTT. Its protein product is CASSFDGVGTRAQYF.